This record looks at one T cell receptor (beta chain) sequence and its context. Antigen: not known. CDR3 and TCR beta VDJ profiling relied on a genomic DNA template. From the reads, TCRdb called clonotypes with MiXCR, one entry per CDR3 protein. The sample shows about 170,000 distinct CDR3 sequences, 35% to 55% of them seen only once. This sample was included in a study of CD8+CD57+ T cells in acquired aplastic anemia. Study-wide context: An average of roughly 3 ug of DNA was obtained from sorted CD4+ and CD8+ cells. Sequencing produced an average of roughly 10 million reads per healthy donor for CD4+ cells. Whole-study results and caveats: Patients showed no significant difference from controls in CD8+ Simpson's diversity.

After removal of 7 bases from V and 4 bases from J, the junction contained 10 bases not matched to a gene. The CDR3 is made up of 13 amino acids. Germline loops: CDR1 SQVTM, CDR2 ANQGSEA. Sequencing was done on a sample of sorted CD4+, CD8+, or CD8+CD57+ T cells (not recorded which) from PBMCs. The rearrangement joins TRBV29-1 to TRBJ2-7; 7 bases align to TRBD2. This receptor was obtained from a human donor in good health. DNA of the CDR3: TGCAGCGCCGTGACTAGCCACCGGTACGAGCAGTACTTC. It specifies CSAVTSHRYEQYF.